This TCR beta chain was observed in a study of vaccination and CD4 T cells after COVID-19 (dated by TCRdb to 2022 to 2024). Study-wide context: Every convalescent patient had a positive nasal swab PCR test for SARS-CoV-2, with mild disease in 9 or 10 patients and severe disease in one. In the convalescent cohort there were six males and four females, among whom were two Hispanic individuals, seven Caucasians, two Asians and one multiracial person. Participants received two doses of either the Pfizer-BioNTech BNT162b2 vaccine (n=8) or the Moderna mRNA-1273 vaccine (n=2). Post-COVID blood samples from convalescent patients were collected a median of around 100 days after diagnosis, with a range of roughly 35 to 170 days. The time from the second vaccine dose to post-vaccine blood sampling had a median of 72 days and ranged from about 12 to 250 days. For stimulating the cultures, overlapping spike peptide pools were used, derived from SARS-CoV-2 as well as from the common cold coronaviruses HCoV-NL63, HCoV-OC43 and HCoV-229E. As controls, cultures received a CEFX viral epitope pool (the positive control), an HIV-1 Nef peptide pool (the negative control), or no peptide at all. In more than eight COVID-19 convalescent patients and a handful of infection-naive healthy vaccine recipients, researchers compared the spike-specific CD4+ TCR repertoire from before mRNA vaccination with the repertoire from after.

Libraries came from PCR. TCR sequencing of DNA from cultured CD4+ T cells used the Oncomine TCR Beta short-read assay at the Johns Hopkins FTIC core. The QIAamp micro DNA kit was used to extract genomic DNA from the cultured CD4+ T cells. Oncomine TCR Beta libraries from cultured CD4+ T cells were pooled with unique dual indexes and sequenced on an Illumina iSeq 100. The authors' pipeline ran thus. Non-productive sequences were filtered out, and CDR3s that did not start with C, did not end with F or W, or were shorter than 7 amino acids were discarded. The MANAFEST web application identified antigen-specific clonotypes by comparing peptide-stimulated wells against reference wells and other culture wells. For a clone to be called positive, the clone needed an FDR below 0.05, an odds ratio above 5, and a productive frequency above 0.1% in at least two of three replicate wells. A clonotype was classed as cross-reactive if the clonotype showed significant expansion both in SARS-CoV-2 spike wells and in at least one common cold coronavirus spike condition. Levenshtein distances (stringdist) and unrooted phylogenetic trees (ape) in R version 3.6.1 were used to assess CDR3 homology. TCRdb trimmed public reads at Q25 via fastp, called clones via MiXCR and kept in-frame beta chains. Every distinct CDR3 protein forms one entry, paired with its most common genes and DNA. The V and J calls shown here were made by TCRdb, not taken from the authors' results. The sample yields under 20,000 distinct CDR3 sequences; about 50% were counted once. The top ten clonotypes cover 7% to 8.5% of the sample.

This specimen's treatment or condition label, per the study, means: approximately 11-day PBMC culture with coronavirus spike peptide pools or control peptides (ViraFEST assay). The study used the ViraFEST assay, which expanded antigen-specific T cells with peptide pools and then identified expanded clonotypes by TCR sequencing. Positive SARS-CoV-2 PCR tests in the convalescent patients dated from March to December 2020, before Alpha, Beta and Delta variants emerged in the United States. Each well held approximately 2 million PBMCs cultured in IMDM containing approximately 5% human AB serum and 9 to 10 IU/ml IL-2, with around 9.7 ug/ml peptide pools added. Half of the culture medium was replaced with fresh IL-2-containing medium on days 3 and 7. After around 10 days of culture, CD4+ T cells were isolated by negative selection using the EasySep CD4+ T cell isolation kit. Ficoll-Paque Plus gradient centrifugation was used to isolate PBMCs from whole blood, and the isolated PBMCs were then either used fresh or cryopreserved at -140C. Each culture condition was generally run in triplicate wells.

With respect to this clonotype: Its cognate antigen has yet to be identified. No base-level quality is on record; no much larger clone is a single base apart.

The junction shows trimming of 7 bases on V and 3 bases on J, and the gene matches do not reach 8 bases of it. Spanning cysteine to phenylalanine, the CDR3 consists of 15 amino acids. Just CDR3 DNA is preserved here, 45 bases in frame from base 1. Taken from the germline V gene (reference sequence), the CDR1 and CDR2 loops are SEHNR and FQNEAQ. Overall study outcomes, separate from this receptor: In convalescent patients, a median around 90% of post-vaccine SARS-CoV-2-reactive clones were detected only after vaccination, and vaccine-specific priming was suggested by this finding. In convalescent patients, nearly all vaccine-specific clones (304 of 307) were found to be mono-reactive for SARS-CoV-2 spike rather than cross-reactive with common cold coronaviruses. The study included relatively few convalescent patients and did not analyze early timepoints after natural infection. The median count of SARS-CoV-2-reactive clonotypes went up from approximately 20 after infection to roughly 38 after vaccination, although the change was not significant.

This sample comprised CD4+ T cells from blood, cultured in vitro, obtained before SARS-CoV-2 vaccination. The origin of this receptor is a human donor who had recovered from COVID-19. The sequence is built from TRBV7-9 and TRBJ2-5, with TRBD2 identical over 10 junction bases. The CDR3 here reads CASNSPAGGEETQYF. Read as DNA, the sequence is TGTGCCAGCAACAGCCCAGCGGGAGGGGAAGAGACCCAGTACTTC.